This T cell receptor (beta chain) was recorded in a study of blood T cells in healthy people across ages (dated by TCRdb to between 2014 and 2017). With respect to the entire study: Template switching captured roughly one uniquely barcoded TCR beta cDNA molecule per two T cells in model experiments. For two donors (one aged 18 to 30 and one aged 80 or older), the study analyzed two additional independent replicas of 1 million unique cDNA reads from the same blood draw. Donors of different ages were randomly distributed across sequencing lanes to avoid experimental bias. The donors were split into four age groups: young (average about 16 years), middle-aged (39), aged (more than 60) and long-lived (under 90). Using deep sequencing normalized with unique cDNA molecular identifiers, the study measured how TCR beta repertoire diversity changes with age.

This clonotype was observed a few times. There is no known antigen for this receptor. No qualities accompany the bases; no much larger clone lies one base away. Paper-wide results and their limitations: Estimates of total diversity based on one million sequenced T cells were regarded as lower bounds and as underestimates. As age increased, observed TCR beta diversity per million T cells dropped in a roughly linear way, and a significant reduction was already evident by age 40. Compared with the aged group, more naive CD4+ T cells, fewer expanded clones and increased TCR diversity were shown by the long-lived group, suggesting age selection. Conclusive comparison of naive and antigen-experienced compartments was prevented by the profiling of bulk unsorted PBMCs. Because donor CMV infection status was unknown, age-related changes in expanded clonotypes were potentially confounded. A strong correlation was found between observed TCR beta diversity and the percentage of naive T cells measured by flow cytometry.

Donors were 39 systemically healthy Caucasian individuals from Russia aged roughly 6 to 90 years. Each donor gave approximately 9.3 milliliters of peripheral blood, collected into EDTA-treated Vacutainer tubes. PBMCs were isolated by Ficoll-Paque density-gradient centrifugation, with at least 7 million obtained per sample. Trizol reagent was used to extract total RNA from PBMCs, with at least 5.5 micrograms per sample. For every donor, an aliquot of PBMCs went through flow cytometry to measure the percentages of naive CD45RAhigh/CD27high T cells. The library was produced with 5' RACE. TCRdb records Illumina HiSeq 2500 as the sequencer. The second PCR ran for about 6 to 12 cycles and used a J-beta primer mix along with a sample-barcoded 5' primer. A template-switch 5' adaptor carrying 12 random nucleotides introduced a unique molecular identifier onto each TCR beta cDNA molecule. Each sample yielded at least 2.5 million CDR3-containing paired-end reads. All of the RNA was converted into first-strand cDNA using the Mint cDNA synthesis kit, with a TRBC-specific oligonucleotide serving as the primer. Following uracil-DNA glycosylase treatment, a first 18-cycle PCR with universal primers M1SS and BC2_uni_R was performed on all cDNA. The study's processing was this. For normalization, 1 million high-quality reads, each with a distinct molecular identifier, were randomly selected from each sample. Instead of being binned into consensus sequences, reads that shared molecular identifiers were thrown out. CDR3 identification, clonotype clustering and error correction used MiTCR with a Q25 quality threshold and the strictest error-elimination algorithm. Lower-bound total TCR beta diversity was estimated with a nonparametric unseen species model using Euler transformation. The public sequencing data were trimmed at Q25 with fastp and processed into clonotypes with MiXCR by TCRdb, which kept only in-frame beta chains. CDR3 protein duplicates are merged, each entry listing the most common genes and DNA. TCRdb, rather than the study authors, made the V and J calls. Here the sample has about 1.5 million distinct CDR3 sequences; roughly 40% occur a single time. In total, the top ten clones hold 7% to 9% of the sample.

The sequencing input was blood. The TCR originated in a woman aged 18-29 years in good health.

The CDR3 in this case is CASSYPRGGLRNEQFF. The DNA sequence is TGTGCCAGCAGTTACCCTCGAGGCGGGCTGAGGAATGAGCAGTTCTTC. The chain couples TRBV6-2 or TRBV6-3 to TRBJ2-1; the D gene is possibly TRBD2, with 5 bases matching. There are 16 amino acids in the CDR3, from cysteine to phenylalanine inclusive. The only DNA kept is the CDR3, 48 bases in frame from the first base. V was cut back by 2 bases and J by 7 bases, leaving a gap of 18 bases between them. The germline V gene yields MNHEY for CDR1 and SVGEGT for CDR2.